The clone carrying this T cell receptor (beta chain) appeared a single time. Clones were sequenced by immunoSEQ multiplex PCR, and TCRdb holds only the in-frame ones, with some missing. Seen here are around 83,000 clones, roughly nine tenths observed once, and the top ten hold 0.25%. This entry is derived from a study of technical replicates of blood from a handful of donors. The CDR3 consists of 16 residues. The V gene's germline CDR1 is SGHRS and CDR2 YFSETQ. V lost 4 bases, J lost 5 bases, and 21 bases lay in between. The sequencing input was T cells isolated from PBMCs. The TCR comes from a human donor in good health. This chain connects TRBV5-1 to TRBJ2-5; D might be TRBD2 (6 bases). The DNA of the CDR3 is TGCGCCAGCAGCAAAGAGCAGGGTTCTGCGGGGGAGACCCAGTACTTC. Translation: CASSKEQGSAGETQYF.